A selection of T cell receptor beta chains follows, all from one sample in a study of blood T cell repertoires in COVID-19. The data were produced by immunoSEQ multiplex PCR, yet TCRdb's version contains in-frame clones alone and is incomplete. The repertoire holds 100,000 to 130,000 clones, with about three quarters as singletons. Sequenced input: peripheral blood. The receptors were gathered from a woman between 40 and 55 years old with acute or convalescent COVID-19. The CDR3 runs from the conserved cysteine through the conserved F or W. Each record gives: CDR3 protein, CDR3 DNA, V gene, clone size, J gene, D gene. A D gene is named only where the DNA matches it firmly. Expanded clones get a size class; other rows say once, few or many, or leave the size out.

CDR3 protein: CASSQGTAGDEQFF
CDR3 DNA: TGTGCCAGCAGTCAAGGGACCGCGGGCGATGAGCAGTTCTTC
V gene: TRBV2
clone size: .
J gene: TRBJ2-1
D gene: .

CDR3 protein: CASSSTGVPNSPLHF
CDR3 DNA: TGTGCCAGCAGTTCAACAGGGGTCCCGAATTCACCCCTCCACTTT
V gene: TRBV2
clone size: .
J gene: TRBJ1-6
D gene: TRBD1

CDR3 protein: CASSRDRNGAEAFF
CDR3 DNA: TGTGCCAGCAGCCGCGACAGGAACGGAGCTGAAGCTTTCTTT
V gene: TRBV28
clone size: .
J gene: TRBJ1-1
D gene: .

CDR3 protein: CSGGPPGASGGYEQYF
CDR3 DNA: TGCAGCGGCGGACCACCGGGGGCTAGCGGGGGGTACGAGCAGTACTTC
V gene: TRBV29-1
clone size: once
J gene: TRBJ2-7
D gene: TRBD2

CDR3 protein: CASSPDRAGANEKLFF
CDR3 DNA: TGTGCCAGCTCACCGGACAGGGCTGGTGCTAATGAAAAACTGTTTTTT
V gene: TRBV18
clone size: .
J gene: TRBJ1-4
D gene: TRBD1

CDR3 protein: CASTQVASGGAKTQYF
CDR3 DNA: TGTGCCAGCACCCAAGTGGCTAGCGGGGGGGCGAAGACCCAGTACTTC
V gene: TRBV6-6
clone size: few
J gene: TRBJ2-5
D gene: TRBD2

CDR3 protein: CSAPGREGYTF
CDR3 DNA: TGCAGCGCCCCAGGGAGGGAGGGCTACACCTTC
V gene: TRBV20-1
clone size: once
J gene: TRBJ1-2
D gene: .

CDR3 protein: CTSSQEPGQVPYEQYF
CDR3 DNA: TGCACCAGCAGCCAAGAACCGGGACAGGTCCCCTACGAGCAGTACTTC
V gene: TRBV1
clone size: .
J gene: TRBJ2-7
D gene: .

CDR3 protein: CASSLEDSTYNEQFF
CDR3 DNA: TGCGCCAGCAGCTTGGAGGACAGCACCTACAATGAGCAGTTCTTC
V gene: TRBV5-1
clone size: few
J gene: TRBJ2-1
D gene: .

CDR3 protein: CASSEVGSYNEQFF
CDR3 DNA: TGTGCCAGCAGTGAAGTGGGGAGCTACAATGAGCAGTTCTTC
V gene: TRBV6-1
clone size: .
J gene: TRBJ2-1
D gene: .

CDR3 protein: CASSNRQGPYEQYF
CDR3 DNA: TGTGCCAGCAGCAATCGACAGGGGCCCTACGAGCAGTACTTC
V gene: TRBV5-4
clone size: .
J gene: TRBJ2-7
D gene: TRBD1

CDR3 protein: CASSKGSRDLYEQYF
CDR3 DNA: TGTGCCAGCAGCAAAGGTTCACGGGACTTATACGAGCAGTACTTC
V gene: TRBV21-1
clone size: many
J gene: TRBJ2-7
D gene: .

CDR3 protein: CASSREGEDGYTF
CDR3 DNA: TGTGCCAGCAGCAGAGAAGGGGAGGATGGCTACACCTTC
V gene: TRBV21-1
clone size: .
J gene: TRBJ1-2
D gene: .

CDR3 protein: CASSLGEEYEQYF
CDR3 DNA: TGTGCCAGCAGCTTAGGAGAGGAGTACGAGCAGTACTTC
V gene: TRBV7-6
clone size: .
J gene: TRBJ2-7
D gene: .

CDR3 protein: CAWRYDFYTGELFF
CDR3 DNA: TGTGCCTGGAGATACGACTTCTACACCGGGGAGCTGTTTTTT
V gene: TRBV30
clone size: .
J gene: TRBJ2-2
D gene: .

CDR3 protein: CASSSQGRRTEAFF
CDR3 DNA: TGTGCCAGCAGCTCACAGGGAAGAAGGACTGAAGCTTTCTTT
V gene: TRBV7-2
clone size: .
J gene: TRBJ1-1
D gene: .

CDR3 protein: CASSTPQGNYGYTF
CDR3 DNA: TGTGCCAGCAGCACACCCCAGGGGAACTATGGCTACACCTTC
V gene: TRBV7-2
clone size: .
J gene: TRBJ1-2
D gene: .

CDR3 protein: CASSQSGGETEAFF
CDR3 DNA: TGTGCCAGCAGCCAGTCAGGGGGCGAGACTGAAGCTTTCTTT
V gene: TRBV3-1/TRBV3-2
clone size: .
J gene: TRBJ1-1
D gene: TRBD1

CDR3 protein: CASSRGAYEQYF
CDR3 DNA: TGTGCCAGCAGTCGGGGGGCCTACGAGCAGTACTTC
V gene: TRBV28
clone size: .
J gene: TRBJ2-7
D gene: TRBD2

CDR3 protein: CSVDGLAGDIQYF
CDR3 DNA: TGCAGCGTTGACGGACTAGCGGGGGACATTCAGTACTTC
V gene: TRBV29-1
clone size: .
J gene: TRBJ2-4
D gene: TRBD2

CDR3 protein: CASSLRDREAFF
CDR3 DNA: TGTGCCAGCAGTTTAAGGGACAGGGAAGCTTTCTTT
V gene: TRBV28
clone size: .
J gene: TRBJ1-1
D gene: TRBD1

CDR3 protein: CASSPQGQGGTGELFF
CDR3 DNA: TGTGCCAGCAGCCCCCAGGGACAGGGTGGCACCGGGGAGCTGTTTTTT
V gene: TRBV7-8
clone size: .
J gene: TRBJ2-2
D gene: TRBD1

CDR3 protein: CASSPTTDTQYF
CDR3 DNA: TGTGCCAGCTCACCAACAACAGATACGCAGTATTTT
V gene: TRBV18
clone size: many
J gene: TRBJ2-3
D gene: .

CDR3 protein: CASSLEEMNTEAFF
CDR3 DNA: TGTGCCAGCAGCTTAGAAGAGATGAACACTGAAGCTTTCTTT
V gene: TRBV7-4
clone size: .
J gene: TRBJ1-1
D gene: .

CDR3 protein: CASRPQGVPNQPQHF
CDR3 DNA: TGTGCCAGCAGACCCCAGGGGGTTCCCAATCAGCCCCAGCATTTT
V gene: TRBV28
clone size: .
J gene: TRBJ1-5
D gene: TRBD1

CDR3 protein: CASSERVLTGGETQYF
CDR3 DNA: TGTGCCAGCAGCGAGAGGGTCCTGACAGGGGGGGAGACCCAGTACTTC
V gene: TRBV9
clone size: .
J gene: TRBJ2-5
D gene: TRBD1

CDR3 protein: CASRVRQGESYEQYF
CDR3 DNA: TGTGCCAGCAGGGTCCGACAGGGCGAATCCTACGAGCAGTACTTC
V gene: TRBV6-5
clone size: .
J gene: TRBJ2-7
D gene: TRBD1

CDR3 protein: CASSPDREAGELFF
CDR3 DNA: TGTGCCAGCTCACCCGATCGGGAGGCCGGGGAGCTGTTTTTT
V gene: TRBV18
clone size: .
J gene: TRBJ2-2
D gene: TRBD2

CDR3 protein: CAWSIRTDTQYF
CDR3 DNA: TGTGCCTGGAGCATTCGCACAGATACGCAGTATTTT
V gene: TRBV30
clone size: few
J gene: TRBJ2-3
D gene: .

CDR3 protein: CATRGTGGNQPQHF
CDR3 DNA: TGTGCCACCCGGGGGACAGGGGGCAATCAGCCCCAGCATTTT
V gene: TRBV19
clone size: once
J gene: TRBJ1-5
D gene: TRBD1

CDR3 protein: CASSSRSRVGNEKLFF
CDR3 DNA: TGTGCCAGCAGTTCCCGGAGCAGGGTGGGGAATGAAAAACTGTTTTTT
V gene: TRBV28
clone size: .
J gene: TRBJ1-4
D gene: .

CDR3 protein: CASSPSQGPTNEKLFF
CDR3 DNA: TGTGCCAGCTCACCATCTCAGGGGCCAACTAATGAAAAACTGTTTTTT
V gene: TRBV18
clone size: .
J gene: TRBJ1-4
D gene: .

CDR3 protein: CASSLLAGGSTYGYTF
CDR3 DNA: TGTGCCAGCAGTTTATTGGCAGGGGGCTCTACCTATGGCTACACCTTC
V gene: TRBV27
clone size: .
J gene: TRBJ1-2
D gene: TRBD1

CDR3 protein: CATSGIRETQYF
CDR3 DNA: TGTGCCACTTCAGGGATCCGAGAGACCCAGTACTTC
V gene: TRBV2
clone size: once
J gene: TRBJ2-5
D gene: .

CDR3 protein: CASSLARRRQDSGNTIYF
CDR3 DNA: TGTGCCAGCAGCTTGGCCCGAAGGCGACAGGACTCTGGAAACACCATATATTTT
V gene: TRBV5-6
clone size: .
J gene: TRBJ1-3
D gene: .

CDR3 protein: CASSYVGGGETQYF
CDR3 DNA: TGTGCCAGCAGTTACGTCGGGGGAGGGGAGACCCAGTACTTC
V gene: TRBV6-2/TRBV6-3
clone size: .
J gene: TRBJ2-5
D gene: TRBD2

CDR3 protein: CASSQGLGSEAFF
CDR3 DNA: TGTGCCAGCAGCCAAGGTCTAGGCAGCGAAGCTTTCTTT
V gene: TRBV3-1/TRBV3-2
clone size: .
J gene: TRBJ1-1
D gene: .

CDR3 protein: CASRSDRTNTGELFF
CDR3 DNA: TGTGCCAGCAGATCGGACAGGACGAACACCGGGGAGCTGTTTTTT
V gene: TRBV2
clone size: .
J gene: TRBJ2-2
D gene: TRBD1

CDR3 protein: CASSPGETYNSPLHF
CDR3 DNA: TGCGCCAGCAGCCCAGGGGAGACCTATAATTCACCCCTCCACTTT
V gene: TRBV5-1
clone size: .
J gene: TRBJ1-6
D gene: .

CDR3 protein: CAWSRSRWEGGYTF
CDR3 DNA: TGTGCCTGGAGTCGTAGTCGTTGGGAGGGTGGCTACACCTTC
V gene: TRBV30
clone size: .
J gene: TRBJ1-2
D gene: .

CDR3 protein: CAWSVVSSNQPQHF
CDR3 DNA: TGTGCCTGGAGTGTAGTTAGTAGCAATCAGCCCCAGCATTTT
V gene: TRBV30
clone size: .
J gene: TRBJ1-5
D gene: .

CDR3 protein: CASSQGTGSGNTIYF
CDR3 DNA: TGTGCCAGCAGCCAAGGAACAGGCTCTGGAAACACCATATATTTT
V gene: TRBV3-1/TRBV3-2
clone size: .
J gene: TRBJ1-3
D gene: .

CDR3 protein: CASSSTGAAGPHEQYF
CDR3 DNA: TGTGCCAGCAGTTCCACAGGGGCGGCGGGACCCCACGAGCAGTACTTC
V gene: TRBV28
clone size: .
J gene: TRBJ2-7
D gene: .

CDR3 protein: CASSWGRGTEAFF
CDR3 DNA: TGTGCCAGCAGTTGGGGACGGGGGACTGAAGCTTTCTTT
V gene: TRBV6-5
clone size: few
J gene: TRBJ1-1
D gene: .

CDR3 protein: CASSPRHYNSPLHF
CDR3 DNA: TGTGCCAGCAGCCCACGACATTATAATTCACCCCTCCACTTT
V gene: TRBV28
clone size: .
J gene: TRBJ1-6
D gene: .

CDR3 protein: CASSLEEANTGELFF
CDR3 DNA: TGTGCCAGCAGCTTAGAGGAGGCGAACACCGGGGAGCTGTTTTTT
V gene: TRBV7-2
clone size: few
J gene: TRBJ2-2
D gene: .

CDR3 protein: CASSFDFLGQDTEAFF
CDR3 DNA: TGTGCCAGCAGTTTCGACTTCCTAGGACAGGACACTGAAGCTTTCTTT
V gene: TRBV28
clone size: once
J gene: TRBJ1-1
D gene: TRBD1

CDR3 protein: CASSRRTGTNEKLFF
CDR3 DNA: TGTGCCAGTAGTCGGCGCACAGGAACTAATGAAAAACTGTTTTTT
V gene: TRBV19
clone size: .
J gene: TRBJ1-4
D gene: .

CDR3 protein: CATHRGRGETEAFF
CDR3 DNA: TGTGCCACCCACAGGGGGCGCGGTGAGACTGAAGCTTTCTTT
V gene: TRBV6-5
clone size: once
J gene: TRBJ1-1
D gene: TRBD1

CDR3 protein: CASSFALDRHYEQYF
CDR3 DNA: TGTGCCAGCAGTTTTGCCCTAGACAGGCACTACGAGCAGTACTTC
V gene: TRBV28
clone size: few
J gene: TRBJ2-7
D gene: .

CDR3 protein: CASSFSGQFGNTIYF
CDR3 DNA: TGTGCCAGCAGTTTCTCGGGACAGTTTGGAAACACCATATATTTT
V gene: TRBV28
clone size: few
J gene: TRBJ1-3
D gene: TRBD1

CDR3 protein: CASSPVGQDTSPLHF
CDR3 DNA: TGTGCCAGCAGCCCCGTGGGACAGGATACTTCACCCCTCCACTTT
V gene: TRBV14
clone size: .
J gene: TRBJ1-6
D gene: TRBD1

CDR3 protein: CASSPSSGYGYTF
CDR3 DNA: TGTGCCAGCAGTCCCTCCTCCGGCTATGGCTACACCTTC
V gene: TRBV6-5
clone size: once
J gene: TRBJ1-2
D gene: .

CDR3 protein: CASSPQGVGRLAVDTQYF
CDR3 DNA: TGTGCCAGCAGCCCCCAAGGGGTAGGTCGTCTAGCGGTAGATACGCAGTATTTT
V gene: TRBV3-1/TRBV3-2
clone size: .
J gene: TRBJ2-3
D gene: TRBD2

CDR3 protein: CASSKGQGFASTNEKLFF
CDR3 DNA: TGTGCCAGCAGCAAGGGACAGGGATTCGCTTCAACTAATGAAAAACTGTTTTTT
V gene: TRBV7-9
clone size: .
J gene: TRBJ1-4
D gene: TRBD1